Listed below are T cell receptor beta chains from one sample, sequenced in a study of OX40 agonist ivuxolimab in advanced cancers. The assay was immunoSEQ multiplex PCR, and TCRdb's table has in-frame clones only and misses some. The profile shows over 20,000 clones, around 85% of them singletons. This material consisted of CD4+ or CD8+ T cells sorted from blood, taken in a trial of the OX40 agonist ivuxolimab. The receptors were gathered from an adult with an advanced solid tumor such as melanoma, head and neck, liver or kidney cancer. Each CDR3 is given with its conserved first and last residue. Fields, in order: CDR3 DNA, CDR3 protein, D gene, V gene, CDR3 length, J gene. D genes are given only for firm matches.

cdr3_nt: TGTGCCAGCAGTTTATACCCTGACACGGGGCAGTACTTC
cdr3_aa: CASSLYPDTGQYF
d_call: NA
v_call: TRBV27
cdr3_length: 13
j_call: TRBJ2-7

cdr3_nt: TGTGCCAGCAGCCCCGGACTAGGCCTCAATGAGCAGTTCTTC
cdr3_aa: CASSPGLGLNEQFF
d_call: TRBD2
v_call: TRBV14
cdr3_length: 14
j_call: TRBJ2-1

cdr3_nt: TGTGCCAGCACCGAAGGGACAGGGGGTTACGAGCAGTACTTC
cdr3_aa: CASTEGTGGYEQYF
d_call: TRBD1
v_call: TRBV2
cdr3_length: 14
j_call: TRBJ2-7

cdr3_nt: TGTGCCAGCAGCTTAGTCCTAGCGGGAGAGACCCAGTACTTC
cdr3_aa: CASSLVLAGETQYF
d_call: TRBD2
v_call: TRBV7-6
cdr3_length: 14
j_call: TRBJ2-5

cdr3_nt: TGTGCCAGTAGTTTTACGGATCATAGCAATCAGCCCCAGCATTTT
cdr3_aa: CASSFTDHSNQPQHF
d_call: NA
v_call: TRBV19
cdr3_length: 15
j_call: TRBJ1-5

cdr3_nt: TGTGCCATCAGTGACCCGGGCCCTTCTGGGAACACTGAAGCTTTCTTT
cdr3_aa: CAISDPGPSGNTEAFF
d_call: NA
v_call: TRBV10-3
cdr3_length: 16
j_call: TRBJ1-1

cdr3_nt: TGTGCCAGCAGCCACCCGGGGTCCTCCTACAATGAGCAGTTCTTC
cdr3_aa: CASSHPGSSYNEQFF
d_call: NA
v_call: TRBV4-2
cdr3_length: 15
j_call: TRBJ2-1

cdr3_nt: TGTGCCAGCAGCTCCGGAGGGGGGAACACCGGGGAGCTGTTTTTT
cdr3_aa: CASSSGGGNTGELFF
d_call: NA
v_call: TRBV5-5
cdr3_length: 15
j_call: TRBJ2-2

cdr3_nt: TGTGCCAGCAGTCAAGGGACTCGAGTTTTCGAGCAGTACTTC
cdr3_aa: CASSQGTRVFEQYF
d_call: NA
v_call: TRBV27
cdr3_length: 14
j_call: TRBJ2-7

cdr3_nt: TGTGCCTGGAGTGTAGGATATGGGGGGGCGGGGTATGGCTACACCTTC
cdr3_aa: CAWSVGYGGAGYGYTF
d_call: NA
v_call: TRBV30
cdr3_length: 16
j_call: TRBJ1-2

cdr3_nt: TGTGCCAGCACAGCCGGGACGACAAGCTATGGCTACACCTTC
cdr3_aa: CASTAGTTSYGYTF
d_call: NA
v_call: TRBV7-9
cdr3_length: 14
j_call: TRBJ1-2

cdr3_nt: TGTGCCAGTAGTCCGAGCGGGAGCGGAGGGCAGAAGACCCAGTACTTC
cdr3_aa: CASSPSGSGGQKTQYF
d_call: TRBD2
v_call: TRBV19
cdr3_length: 16
j_call: TRBJ2-5

cdr3_nt: TGTGCCAGCACTGCCAACGAGCTGAACACTGAAGCTTTCTTT
cdr3_aa: CASTANELNTEAFF
d_call: NA
v_call: TRBV6-6
cdr3_length: 14
j_call: TRBJ1-1